These 6 T cell receptor beta chains came from one sample sequenced in a study of beta chain features in type 1 diabetes. Study-wide results and limits: Among all four CD4+ subsets, Type 1 diabetes patients had TCRB CDR3s that were moderately but significantly shorter.

Expressed TCRB transcripts were sequenced because the entire RNA isolate underwent reverse transcription. Produced via immunoSEQ multiplex PCR; TCRdb's table is partial and in-frame only. The sample includes 200,000 to 300,000 clones, around 20% seen only once; the top ten take 0.025% to 0.035%. The antigens these receptors bind are not known. Sequenced sample: naive CD4+ T cells from blood. These receptors all come from a woman aged 40-49 years with type 1 diabetes.

This clone was picked up a small number of times. The rearrangement joins TRBV27 to TRBJ1-1; D is uncertain. From germline, CDR1 is MNHEY and CDR2 SMNVEV (reference sequence). Trimming removed 2 bases from V and 1 base from J, with 8 bases in between. This CDR3 has 14 amino acids. Written as DNA, the CDR3 is TGTGCCAGCAGTTTACTACAGCCGAACACTGAAGCTTTCTTT. It translates to CASSLLQPNTEAFF.

This clone was seen only a few times. The chain carries TRBV7-2 and TRBJ2-5; the match to TRBD2 covers 8 bases. The ends lost 5 bases at V and 7 bases at J; junction bases unmatched: 12. Germline V gene data show CDR1 as SGHTA and CDR2 as FQGNSA. The CDR3 is 15 residues long. This CDR3 is CASSPGRGEGGTQYF. Here the CDR3 DNA reads TGTGCCAGCAGCCCCGGGCGGGGGGAAGGTGGGACCCAGTACTTC.

This CDR3 is CASSQDPTGRVYGYTF. The CDR3, as DNA: TGCGCCAGCAGCCAAGATCCGACAGGCCGGGTCTATGGCTACACCTTC. This chain connects TRBV4-1 to TRBJ1-2; D possibly corresponds to TRBD1 (6 bases). V was cut by 0 bases and J by 4 bases, with 15 bases left in between. The CDR3 is made up of 16 amino acids. Per germline, CDR1 MGHRA and CDR2 YSYEKL.

Remarks on this clone: Other DNA sequences within the sample encode an identical CDR3. V usage is TRBV7-3 and J usage is TRBJ2-1; no firm D call. The germline V and J ends were trimmed by 5 bases and 0 bases, with 5 bases remaining between them. Germline CDR1 is SGHTA and CDR2 is FQGTGA. The CDR3 extends over 13 amino acids. CDR3 loop: CASSLGSYNEQFF. The DNA for the CDR3 is TGTGCCAGCAGCCTCGGCTCCTACAATGAGCAGTTCTTC.

The V call is TRBV25-1, the J call TRBJ2-5, with TRBD2 matching over 10 bases. Germline CDR1 is MGHDK and CDR2 is SYGVNS. The CDR3 contains 15 residues. V was clipped by 5 bases and J by 4 bases; unmatched bases: 7. The chain's CDR3 is CASSTSGRDPETQYF. The CDR3 DNA sequence: TGTGCCAGCAGTACAAGCGGGAGGGATCCAGAGACCCAGTACTTC.

The chain is built from TRBV19 and TRBJ1-1; D unclear. The CDR3 length is 14 residues. The germline gives CDR1 LNHDA, CDR2 SQIVND (reference sequence). V shed 3 bases and J shed 1 base, with 9 bases lying between them. The CDR3 sequence is CASSMRRQNTEAFF. The DNA for the CDR3 is TGTGCCAGTAGTATGCGCAGACAGAACACTGAAGCTTTCTTT.